A selection of T cell receptor beta chains follows, all from one sample in a study of shared clonotypes between healthy human individuals. Method: immunoSEQ multiplex PCR; TCRdb's copy keeps in-frame clones and lacks some. Of about 660,000 clones listed, around 74% are singletons. Source material: memory CD4+ T cells sorted from blood. The receptor source for this set is a woman in her twenties or thirties in good health. Both conserved end residues are part of each CDR3. Fields, in order: D gene, V gene, clone size, J gene, CDR3 DNA, CDR3 protein. The D gene is left open where the match is weak. Where a row states a size, it is once, few, many or the class of an expanded clone; other rows omit it.

-	TRBV25-1	-	TRBJ2-7	TGTGCCAGCAGTGGGTACTACGAGCAGTACTTC	CASSGYYEQYF
-	TRBV19	-	TRBJ2-1	TGTGCCAGTAGTGCTTTAGTAGGGAACTTTTACAATGAGCAGTTCTTC	CASSALVGNFYNEQFF
-	TRBV27	few	TRBJ2-3	TGTGCCAGCAGTTACGCCCCCGGGAGTGGTACAGATACGCAGTATTTT	CASSYAPGSGTDTQYF
-	TRBV29-1	-	TRBJ1-1	TGCAGCGTTGATATAGGCCGGAGGGAAGCTTTCTTT	CSVDIGRREAFF
-	TRBV2	-	TRBJ2-7	TGTGCCAGCAGTAGGCTGCTAGACCACGAGCAGTACTTC	CASSRLLDHEQYF
-	TRBV11-2	few	TRBJ1-4	TGTGCCAGCAGCACCCAGAGGGATGAAAAACTGTTTTTT	CASSTQRDEKLFF
-	TRBV4-1	-	TRBJ1-5	TGCGCCAGCAGCCAAGAGTGGAGAAGAGCTGGATATAGCAATCAGCCCCAGCATTTT	CASSQEWRRAGYSNQPQHF
-	TRBV10-3	-	TRBJ2-5	TGTGCCATCAGTGAGTCTATGGAGACCCAGTACTTC	CAISESMETQYF
TRBD1	TRBV11-2	-	TRBJ2-1	TGTGCCAGCAGCTTAATGCAGGGGGACTACAATGAGCAGTTCTTC	CASSLMQGDYNEQFF
-	TRBV15	once	TRBJ2-5	TGTGCCACCAGCAGAGTCTCGGGCTACCAAGAGACCCAGTACTTC	CATSRVSGYQETQYF
-	TRBV14	few	TRBJ2-5	TGTGCCAGCAGTCGGGGGTTCTCGGAGACCCAGTACTTC	CASSRGFSETQYF
-	TRBV7-6	-	TRBJ1-3	TGTGCCAGCAGCCCAGACTCTGGAAACACCATATATTTT	CASSPDSGNTIYF
TRBD2	TRBV6-6	-	TRBJ2-1	TGTGCCAGCAGCCGCACTAGCGGGAGGGCCGGGGAGCAGTTCTTC	CASSRTSGRAGEQFF
-	TRBV7-2	-	TRBJ2-3	TGTGCCAGCAGCTTCTATCTAGAAACAGATACGCAGTATTTT	CASSFYLETDTQYF
-	TRBV15	-	TRBJ1-3	TGTGCCACCAGCAGAGAGGCACAGCCACAACACTCTGGAAACACCATATATTTT	CATSREAQPQHSGNTIYF
-	TRBV4-1	-	TRBJ1-4	TGCGCCAGCAGCCTTAGTACAGGGCGGGAAAAACTGTTTTTT	CASSLSTGREKLFF
-	TRBV19	many	TRBJ2-1	TGTGCCAGTAGCAAACAGCATAGTAGCGCCTACAATGAGCAGTTCTTC	CASSKQHSSAYNEQFF
-	TRBV19	-	TRBJ2-7	TGTGCTAGAGTTGAGGTTGGGACACCCCCTAACGAGCAGTACTTC	CARVEVGTPPNEQYF
-	TRBV11-2	few	TRBJ2-5	TGTGCCAGCAGCTTACCCGGGACGGGCCTGGGGGGGACCCAGTACTTC	CASSLPGTGLGGTQYF
-	TRBV4-2	-	TRBJ1-2	TGTGCCAGCAGCCAATCCCGGGCAGAAAACTATGGCTACACCTTC	CASSQSRAENYGYTF
-	TRBV18	-	TRBJ1-5	TGTGCCAGCTCACCCCAAGGGGGTTATAGCAATCAGCCCCAGCATTTT	CASSPQGGYSNQPQHF
-	TRBV2	-	TRBJ1-2	TGTGCCAGCACCGAACGCGGTTCTAACTATGGCTACACCTTC	CASTERGSNYGYTF
TRBD2	TRBV28	once	TRBJ2-7	TGTGCCAGCAGTTCGGGACTAGCGGCGTCCTACGAGCAGTACTTC	CASSSGLAASYEQYF
TRBD2	TRBV12-5	once	TRBJ2-1	TGTGCTAGTGGTTCCTTAGCGGGAGTCTGGGGCGAGCAGTTCTTC	CASGSLAGVWGEQFF
-	TRBV28	-	TRBJ2-3	TGTGCCAGCAACGGAGTATCAGATACGCAGTATTTT	CASNGVSDTQYF
-	TRBV7-2	-	TRBJ2-5	TGTGCCAGCAGCTTATGGGGTCGACAAGAGACCCAGTACTTC	CASSLWGRQETQYF
-	TRBV18	-	TRBJ1-2	TGTGCCAGCTCACTTTCCGACAACCCTTTGGAAGGCTACACCTTC	CASSLSDNPLEGYTF
-	TRBV10-1	once	TRBJ2-7	TGCGCCAGCAGTGAGTCGAGGGGGGGGCTATACGAGCAGTACTTC	CASSESRGGLYEQYF
TRBD2	TRBV28	few	TRBJ2-5	TGTGCCAGCAGTTTCAGCGGGAGTAGGGAGACCCAGTACTTC	CASSFSGSRETQYF
TRBD2	TRBV27	-	TRBJ2-7	TGTGCCAGCAGTCCGGGACTAGCGGGGACCTACGAGCAGTACTTC	CASSPGLAGTYEQYF
-	TRBV5-1	-	TRBJ1-2	TGCGCCAGCAGCTTGGAGGCAGGGGCGAACTATGGCTACACCTTC	CASSLEAGANYGYTF
-	TRBV5-1	few	TRBJ2-3	TGCGCCAGCAGCGCTGGCGGGCCCCCAGATACGCAGTATTTT	CASSAGGPPDTQYF
TRBD2	TRBV2	-	TRBJ2-7	TGTGCCAGCAGGGAGACTAGCGCCTACTACGAGCAGTACTTC	CASRETSAYYEQYF
-	TRBV29-1	-	TRBJ1-1	TGCAGCGTGGAGGTGGGGGCGTGGGCCACTGAAGCTTTCTTT	CSVEVGAWATEAFF
TRBD1	TRBV28	-	TRBJ2-4	TGTGCCAGCGCCAACAGGGGGCAGTCCAAAAACATTCAGTACTTC	CASANRGQSKNIQYF
-	TRBV28	many	TRBJ2-7	TGTGCCAGCAGGGGGTTGGCCGAGCAGTACTTC	CASRGLAEQYF
TRBD2	TRBV25-1	-	TRBJ2-1	TGTGCCAGCCTGGGGGGGAATGAGCAGTTCTTC	CASLGGNEQFF